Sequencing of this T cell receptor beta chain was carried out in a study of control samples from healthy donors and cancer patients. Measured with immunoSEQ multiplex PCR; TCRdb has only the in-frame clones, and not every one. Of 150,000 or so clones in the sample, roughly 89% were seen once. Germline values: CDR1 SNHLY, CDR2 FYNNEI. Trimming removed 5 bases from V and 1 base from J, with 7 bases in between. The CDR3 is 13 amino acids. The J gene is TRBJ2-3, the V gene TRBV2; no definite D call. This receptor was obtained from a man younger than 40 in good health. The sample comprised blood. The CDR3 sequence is CASSWTRTDTQYF. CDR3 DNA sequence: TGTGCCAGCAGTTGGACCCGCACAGATACGCAGTATTTT.